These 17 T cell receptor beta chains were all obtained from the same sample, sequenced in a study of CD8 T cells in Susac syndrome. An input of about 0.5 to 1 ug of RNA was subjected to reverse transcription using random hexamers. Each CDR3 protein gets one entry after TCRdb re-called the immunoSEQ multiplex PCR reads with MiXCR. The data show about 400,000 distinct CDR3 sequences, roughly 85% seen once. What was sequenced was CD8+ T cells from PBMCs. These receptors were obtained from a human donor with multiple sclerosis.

Written as DNA, the CDR3 is TGTGCCAGCAGCTTACTCCCCGGTGGGAATGAGCAGTTCTTC. Translating gives CASSLLPGGNEQFF. This sequence joins TRBV7-2 and TRBJ2-1; D remains ambiguous. CDR1 and CDR2 (germline): SGHTA, FQGNSA. The CDR3 loop spans 14 amino acids. The V end lost 2 bases, the J end lost 7 bases, and 12 bases lay between the germline ends.

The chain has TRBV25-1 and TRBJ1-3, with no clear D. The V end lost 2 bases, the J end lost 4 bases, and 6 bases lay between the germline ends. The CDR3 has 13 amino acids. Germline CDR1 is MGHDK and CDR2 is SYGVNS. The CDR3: CASSEVLGNTIYF. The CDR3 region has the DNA TGTGCCAGCAGTGAAGTATTGGGAAACACCATATATTTT.

DNA for the CDR3: TGTGCCATCAGTGACACGGACTACGAGCAGTACTTC. This translates into CAISDTDYEQYF. The rearrangement uses TRBV10-3 and TRBJ2-7; D not resolved. Germline CDR1 reads ENHRY; CDR2 reads SYGVKD. This CDR3 comprises 12 residues. Trimming removed 3 bases from V and 3 bases from J, with 6 bases in between.

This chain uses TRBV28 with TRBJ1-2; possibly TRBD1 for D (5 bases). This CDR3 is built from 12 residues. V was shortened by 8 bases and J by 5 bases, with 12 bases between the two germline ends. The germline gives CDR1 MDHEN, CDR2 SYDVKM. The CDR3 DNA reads TGTGCCAGCGGGCGCGGGGCGTATGGCTACACCTTC. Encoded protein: CASGRGAYGYTF.

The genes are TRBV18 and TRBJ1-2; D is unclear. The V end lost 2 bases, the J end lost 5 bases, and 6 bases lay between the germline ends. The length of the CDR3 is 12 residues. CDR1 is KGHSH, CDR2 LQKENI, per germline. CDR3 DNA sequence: TGTGCCAGCTCACCATCCCGGTATGGCTACACCTTC. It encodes CASSPSRYGYTF.

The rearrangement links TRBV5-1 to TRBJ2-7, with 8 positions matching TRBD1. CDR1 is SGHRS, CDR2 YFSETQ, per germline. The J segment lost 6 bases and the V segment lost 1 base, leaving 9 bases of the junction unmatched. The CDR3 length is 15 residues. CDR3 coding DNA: TGCGCCAGCAGCTTGCTTTGGCAGGGGGCGGCCGAGCAGTACTTC. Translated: CASSLLWQGAAEQYF.

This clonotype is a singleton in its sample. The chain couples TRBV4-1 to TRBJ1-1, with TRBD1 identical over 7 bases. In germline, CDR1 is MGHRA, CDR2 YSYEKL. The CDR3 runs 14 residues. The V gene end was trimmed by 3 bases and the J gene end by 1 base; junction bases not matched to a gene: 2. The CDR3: CASSHGQENTEAFF. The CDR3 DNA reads TGCGCCAGCAGCCACGGACAGGAGAACACTGAAGCTTTCTTT.

The chain's CDR3 is CASQFTGGSPYEQYF. CDR3 nucleotides: TGTGCCAGCCAATTTACAGGGGGCAGCCCCTACGAGCAGTACTTC. The chain recombines TRBV7-9 with TRBJ2-7, with 9 bases aligning to TRBD1. V gave up 8 bases and J gave up 2 bases; unmatched junction bases: 10. The V gene's germline CDR1 is SEHNR and CDR2 FQNEAQ (reference sequence). The CDR3 sequence is 15 residues long.

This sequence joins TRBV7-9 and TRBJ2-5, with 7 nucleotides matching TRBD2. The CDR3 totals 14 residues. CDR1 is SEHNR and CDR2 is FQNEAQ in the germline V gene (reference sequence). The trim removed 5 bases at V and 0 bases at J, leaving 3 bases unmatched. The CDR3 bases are TGTGCCAGCAGCCAAACTAGCGACCAAGAGACCCAGTACTTC. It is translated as CASSQTSDQETQYF.

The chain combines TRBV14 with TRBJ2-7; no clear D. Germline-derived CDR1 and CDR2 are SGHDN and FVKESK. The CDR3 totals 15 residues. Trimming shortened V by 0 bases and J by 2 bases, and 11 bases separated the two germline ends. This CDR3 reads CASSQDLVAAYEQYF. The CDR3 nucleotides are TGTGCCAGCAGCCAAGATCTGGTTGCCGCCTACGAGCAGTACTTC. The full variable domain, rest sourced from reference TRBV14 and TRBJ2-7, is EAGVTQFPSHSVIEKGQTVTLRCDPISGHDNLYWYRRVMGKEIKFLLHFVKESKQDESGMPNNRFLAERTGGTYSTLKVQPAELEDSGVYFCASSQDLVAAYEQYFGPGTRLTVT.

CDR3 sequence reads: CSARVSGTSGGASPNEQFF. Written as DNA, the CDR3 is TGCAGTGCTAGGGTCTCCGGGACTAGCGGGGGGGCCTCCCCCAATGAGCAGTTCTTC. J is TRBJ2-1 and V is TRBV20-1; 16 bases fit TRBD2. With V trimmed by 3 bases and J by 6 bases, 14 bases remained unmatched. Germline assignment: CDR1 DFQATT and CDR2 SNEGSKA (reference sequence). This CDR3 has 19 amino acids.

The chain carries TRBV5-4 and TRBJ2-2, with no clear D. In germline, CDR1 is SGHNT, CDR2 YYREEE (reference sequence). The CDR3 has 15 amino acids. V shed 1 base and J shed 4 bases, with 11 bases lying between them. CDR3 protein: CASSLNGGPTGELFF. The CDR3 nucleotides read TGTGCCAGCAGCTTGAATGGCGGACCCACCGGGGAGCTGTTTTTT.

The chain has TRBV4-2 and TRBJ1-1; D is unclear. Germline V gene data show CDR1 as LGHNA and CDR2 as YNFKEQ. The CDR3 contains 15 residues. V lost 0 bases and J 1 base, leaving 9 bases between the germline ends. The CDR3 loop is CASSQDLRANTEAFF. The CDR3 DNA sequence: TGTGCCAGCAGCCAAGACCTTCGGGCGAACACTGAAGCTTTCTTT.

CDR3 loop: CASSLSGQGEKNIQYF. The CDR3 region has the DNA TGTGCCAGCAGTTTATCGGGACAGGGAGAGAAAAACATTCAGTACTTC. The V call is TRBV27, the J call TRBJ2-4; TRBD1 agrees at 9 bases. With 0 bases clipped from V and 4 bases from J, the junction kept 4 bases outside the gene matches. The CDR3 length is 16 residues. The germline V gene has CDR1 MNHEY and CDR2 SMNVEV (reference sequence).

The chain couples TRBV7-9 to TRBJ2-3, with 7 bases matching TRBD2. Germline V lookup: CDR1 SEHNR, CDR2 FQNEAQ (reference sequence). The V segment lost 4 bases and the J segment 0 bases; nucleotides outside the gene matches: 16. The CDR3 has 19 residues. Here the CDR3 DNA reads TGTGCCAGCAGCTCCCTAATCGGAGCCTATAGCGGGAGCACAGATACGCAGTATTTT. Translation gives CASSSLIGAYSGSTDTQYF.

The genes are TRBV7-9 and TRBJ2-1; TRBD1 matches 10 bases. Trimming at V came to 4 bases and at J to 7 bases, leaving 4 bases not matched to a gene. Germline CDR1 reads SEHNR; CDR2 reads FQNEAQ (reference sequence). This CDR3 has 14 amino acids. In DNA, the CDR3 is TGTGCCAGCAGCTCGAGGACAGGGGGGAATGAGCAGTTCTTC. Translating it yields CASSSRTGGNEQFF.

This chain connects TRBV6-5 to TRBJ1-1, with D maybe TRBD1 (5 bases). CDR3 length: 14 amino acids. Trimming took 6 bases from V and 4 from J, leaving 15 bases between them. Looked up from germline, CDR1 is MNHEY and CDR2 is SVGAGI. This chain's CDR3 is CASSGGGSGTEAFF. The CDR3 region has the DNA TGTGCCAGCAGCGGTGGGGGGTCGGGCACTGAAGCTTTCTTT.